This T cell receptor beta chain stems from a study of regulatory T cells in long-lasting Graves disease. Study-wide results and limits: Under persistent disease, TRBV28, TRBJ1-2 and TRBJ2-5 were used preferentially. With a small sample size, accuracy may have been reduced.

The time point was: newly diagnosed GD, antithyroid drugs for less than 3 months. RNA isolated from PBMCs was used to make the TCR library. The germline gives CDR1 SGHTA, CDR2 FQGTGA. CDR3 size: 16 residues. CDR3-region Arm-PCR and iRepertoire HTBI primers produced the TCR beta libraries. TCRdb processed the multiplex PCR reads anew with MiXCR; each CDR3 protein has one entry. The sample records about 620,000 distinct CDR3 sequences, around 15% being singletons. As for this clonotype: Its specificity is unknown. Compared with germline, one end of the junction differs, possibly owing to a read error.

The data were also submitted as part of a second study, on T cells in Graves' hyperthyroidism and ophthalmopathy.

The V call is TRBV7-3, the J call TRBJ2-7; perhaps TRBD1 as D (6 bases). This TCR was recovered from a woman aged 30 to 39 with Graves disease. The specimen was peripheral blood mononuclear cells (PBMCs), collected at new diagnosis, from a patient treated with antithyroid drugs. The CDR3 DNA follows: TGCGCCAGCAGCCAAGGGGTCCGGACAGTGACCTACGAGCAGTACTTC. Translated, it gives CASSQGVRTVTYEQYF.